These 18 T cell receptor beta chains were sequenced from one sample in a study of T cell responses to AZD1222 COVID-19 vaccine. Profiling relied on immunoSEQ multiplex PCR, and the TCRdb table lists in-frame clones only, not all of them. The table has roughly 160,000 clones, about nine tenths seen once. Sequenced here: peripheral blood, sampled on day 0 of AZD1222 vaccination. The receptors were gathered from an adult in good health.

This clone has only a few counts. CDR3 amino acids: CATSGVGGLNQPQHF. The CDR3 nucleotides are TGTGCCACCAGTGGCGTGGGGGGGTTAAATCAGCCCCAGCATTTT. The chain combines TRBV24-1 with TRBJ1-5; D perhaps matches TRBD1 (5 bases). Germline assignment: CDR1 KGHDR and CDR2 SFDVKD. Trimming took off 5 bases at V and 4 bases at J, with 14 bases between the two ends. The CDR3 contains 15 residues.

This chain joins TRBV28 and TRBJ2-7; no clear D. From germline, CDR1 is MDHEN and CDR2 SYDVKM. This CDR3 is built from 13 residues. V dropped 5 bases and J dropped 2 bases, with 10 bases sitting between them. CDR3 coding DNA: TGTGCCAGCAGTCCTAACGGCCCCTACGAGCAGTACTTC. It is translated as CASSPNGPYEQYF.

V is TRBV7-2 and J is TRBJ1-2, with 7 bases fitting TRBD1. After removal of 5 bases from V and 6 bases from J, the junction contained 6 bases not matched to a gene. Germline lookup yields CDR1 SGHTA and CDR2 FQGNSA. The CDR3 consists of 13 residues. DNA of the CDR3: TGTGCCAGCAGCCCTCAGGGGGAACATGGCTACACCTTC. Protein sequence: CASSPQGEHGYTF.

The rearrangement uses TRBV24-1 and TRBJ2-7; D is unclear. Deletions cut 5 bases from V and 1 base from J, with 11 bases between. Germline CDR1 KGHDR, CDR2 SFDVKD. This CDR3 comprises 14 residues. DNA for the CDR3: TGTGCCACCAGTGCCCAGGACGGATCCTACGAGCAGTACTTC. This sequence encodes CATSAQDGSYEQYF.

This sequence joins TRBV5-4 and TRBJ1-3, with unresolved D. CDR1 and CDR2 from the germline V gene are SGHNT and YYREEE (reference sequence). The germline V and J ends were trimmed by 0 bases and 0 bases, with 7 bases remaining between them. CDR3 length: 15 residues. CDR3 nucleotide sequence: TGTGCCAGCAGCTTGGGTGGAGCCTCTGGAAACACCATATATTTT. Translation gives CASSLGGASGNTIYF.

The DNA for the CDR3 is TGTGCCAGCCTACCTGACAGGGGCTACGAGCAGTACTTC. Amino acid sequence: CASLPDRGYEQYF. This chain uses TRBV2 with TRBJ2-7; TRBD1 agrees at 8 bases. J lost 3 bases, V lost 8 bases, and 6 bases had no gene match. The CDR3 extends over 13 amino acids. Per the germline V gene, CDR1 is SNHLY and CDR2 is FYNNEI. Based on the CDR3 plus reference TRBV2 and TRBJ2-7, the full variable domain is EPEVTQTPSHQVTQMGQEVILRCVPISNHLYFYWYRQILGQKVEFLVSFYNNEISEKSEIFDDQFSVERPDGSNFTLKIRSTKLEDSAMYFCASLPDRGYEQYFGPGTRLTVT.

The CDR3 here is CASSTFSGLTNEKLFF. CDR3 bases: TGTGCCAGTAGTACCTTCTCAGGGTTAACTAATGAAAAACTGTTTTTT. V gene TRBV19 combines with J gene TRBJ1-4, with D possibly being TRBD1 (5 bases). V lost 4 bases and J lost 1, with 13 bases in between. The germline gives CDR1 LNHDA, CDR2 SQIVND (reference sequence). This CDR3 is 16 amino acids long.

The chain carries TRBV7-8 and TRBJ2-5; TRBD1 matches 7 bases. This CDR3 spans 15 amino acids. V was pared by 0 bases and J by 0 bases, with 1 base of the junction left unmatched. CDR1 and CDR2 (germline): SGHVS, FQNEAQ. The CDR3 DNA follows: TGTGCCAGCAGCTTAGCGGGACAGTACCAAGAGACCCAGTACTTC. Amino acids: CASSLAGQYQETQYF.

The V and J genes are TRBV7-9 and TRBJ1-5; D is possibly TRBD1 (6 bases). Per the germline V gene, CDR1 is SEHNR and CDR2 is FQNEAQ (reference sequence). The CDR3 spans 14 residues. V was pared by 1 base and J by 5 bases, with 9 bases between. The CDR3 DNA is TGTGCCAGCAGCTTAGAGGACAGCGATCAGCCCCAGCATTTT. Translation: CASSLEDSDQPQHF. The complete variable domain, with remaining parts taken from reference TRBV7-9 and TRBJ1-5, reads DTGVSQNPRHKITKRGQNVTFRCDPISEHNRLYWYRQTLGQGPEFLTYFQNEAQLEKSRLLSDRFSAERPKGSFSTLEIQRTEQGDSAMYLCASSLEDSDQPQHFGDGTRLSIL.

The CDR3 loop reads CATSRDLSVTPGYTF. In DNA form, the CDR3 reads TGTGCCACCAGCAGAGATTTGTCCGTAACTCCTGGCTACACCTTC. This chain connects TRBV15 to TRBJ1-2; D not resolved. Germline CDR1 LNHNV, CDR2 YYDKDF (reference sequence). The V and J ends lost 0 bases and 7 bases respectively, with 15 bases between them. The CDR3 loop spans 15 amino acids.

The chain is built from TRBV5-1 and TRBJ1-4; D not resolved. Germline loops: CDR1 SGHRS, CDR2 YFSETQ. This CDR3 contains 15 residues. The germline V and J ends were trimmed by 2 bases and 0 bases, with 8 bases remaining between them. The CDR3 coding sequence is TGCGCCAGCAGCTTCCGTGGTGCAACTAATGAAAAACTGTTTTTT. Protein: CASSFRGATNEKLFF.

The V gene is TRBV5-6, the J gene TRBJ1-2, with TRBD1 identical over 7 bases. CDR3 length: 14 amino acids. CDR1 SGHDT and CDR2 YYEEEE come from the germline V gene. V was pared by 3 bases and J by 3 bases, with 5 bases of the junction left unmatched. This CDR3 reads CASSSPRGDYGYTF. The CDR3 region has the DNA TGTGCCAGCAGCTCCCCCAGGGGGGACTATGGCTACACCTTC.

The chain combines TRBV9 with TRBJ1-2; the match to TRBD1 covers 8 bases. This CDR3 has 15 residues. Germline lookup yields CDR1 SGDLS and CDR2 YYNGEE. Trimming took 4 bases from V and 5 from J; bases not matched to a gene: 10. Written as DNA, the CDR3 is TGTGCCAGCAGCCCCCTCCCAGGGGGCGGTTATGGCTACACCTTC. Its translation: CASSPLPGGGYGYTF.

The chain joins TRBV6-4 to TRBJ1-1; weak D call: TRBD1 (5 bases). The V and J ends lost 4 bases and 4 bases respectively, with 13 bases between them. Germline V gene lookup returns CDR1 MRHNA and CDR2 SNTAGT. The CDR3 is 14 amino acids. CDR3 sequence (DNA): TGTGCCAGCAGTGCGGTTTGGGGGTCCACTGAAGCTTTCTTT. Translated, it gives CASSAVWGSTEAFF.

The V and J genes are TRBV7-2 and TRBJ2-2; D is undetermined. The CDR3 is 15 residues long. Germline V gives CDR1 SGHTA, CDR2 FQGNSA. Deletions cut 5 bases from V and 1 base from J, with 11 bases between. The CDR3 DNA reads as TGTGCCAGCAGCCCTCCAATGGGGAACACCGGGGAGCTGTTTTTT. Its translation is CASSPPMGNTGELFF.

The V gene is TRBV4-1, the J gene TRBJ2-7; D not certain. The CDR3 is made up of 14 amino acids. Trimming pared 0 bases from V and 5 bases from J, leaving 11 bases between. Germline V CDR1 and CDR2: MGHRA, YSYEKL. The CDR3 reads CASSQDFREDEQYF. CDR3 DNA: TGCGCCAGCAGCCAAGATTTTCGAGAGGACGAGCAGTACTTC.

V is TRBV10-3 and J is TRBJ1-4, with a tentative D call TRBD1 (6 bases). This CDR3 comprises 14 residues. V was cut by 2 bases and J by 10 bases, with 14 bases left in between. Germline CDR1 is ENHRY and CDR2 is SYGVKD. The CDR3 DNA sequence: TGTGCCATCAGTGAGACAGGGAAGGCGGGAAAACTGTTTTTT. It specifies CAISETGKAGKLFF.

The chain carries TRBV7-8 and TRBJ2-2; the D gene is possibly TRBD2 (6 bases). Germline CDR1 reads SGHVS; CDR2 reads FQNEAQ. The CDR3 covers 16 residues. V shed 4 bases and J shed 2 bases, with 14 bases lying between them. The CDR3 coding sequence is TGTGCCAGCAGCTATTTGATGGGGGGAAACACCGGGGAGCTGTTTTTT. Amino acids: CASSYLMGGNTGELFF.